These T cell receptor beta chains were read from a single sample in a study of blood T cell repertoires in COVID-19. Only in-frame clones appear in the TCRdb table, and some are missing; sequencing was by immunoSEQ multiplex PCR. Of roughly 70,000 clones detected, around 89% appear once; the ten largest clones hold over 6.5%. The sequenced sample was peripheral blood. These receptors were obtained from a woman older than 75 with active COVID-19. The CDR3 runs from the conserved cysteine through the conserved F or W. Each record gives: D gene, clone size, J gene, V gene, CDR3 DNA, CDR3 protein. A D gene is named only where the DNA matches it firmly. Only part of the rows carry a size: once, few, many, or a class if the clone is expanded.

TRBD2,-,TRBJ2-1,TRBV19,TGTGCCAGTAGTAACCTAGCGGGAGGGCTAGGTGAGCAGTTCTTC,CASSNLAGGLGEQFF
-,-,TRBJ2-5,TRBV7-2,TGTGCCAGCAGCTTAGACAGACCTCCGCCGGCCCAGTACTTC,CASSLDRPPPAQYF
TRBD1,-,TRBJ1-1,TRBV29-1,TGCAGCGTCGCGACAGGGGGCGCTGCTGAAGCTTTCTTT,CSVATGGAAEAFF
TRBD2,-,TRBJ2-7,TRBV28,TGTGCCAGCAGTTTATACCTAGCGGGAGCGGCCGAGCAGTACTTC,CASSLYLAGAAEQYF
-,-,TRBJ2-1,TRBV7-9,TGTGCCAGCAGCTCCCGAGGGGGCTCCTACAATGAGCAGTTCTTC,CASSSRGGSYNEQFF
-,few,TRBJ2-5,TRBV2,TGTGCCAGCAGTCCGGGGGAGACCCAGTACTTC,CASSPGETQYF
-,-,TRBJ2-3,TRBV5-1,TGCGCCAGCAGCTTCTTAGCGGCTAGCACAGATACGCAGTATTTT,CASSFLAASTDTQYF
-,-,TRBJ1-2,TRBV6-5,TGTGCCAGCAGCCACTGGAGGGAGAATGGCTACACCTTC,CASSHWRENGYTF
-,-,TRBJ2-1,TRBV27,TGTGCCAGCAGCCCCGTTTTTAGGGGGGGCTACAATGAGCAGTTCTTC,CASSPVFRGGYNEQFF
-,-,TRBJ2-7,TRBV7-8,TGTGCCAGCAGCCCTCGGCGGAACCCCTACGAGCAGTACTTC,CASSPRRNPYEQYF
-,-,TRBJ2-2,TRBV4-3,TGCGCCAGCAGCCCCTCCGGGACTCGGAACACCGGGGAGCTGTTTTTT,CASSPSGTRNTGELFF
-,-,TRBJ2-7,TRBV28,TGTGCCAGCGGGGGACTTTTCAGCTCCTACGAGCAGTACTTC,CASGGLFSSYEQYF
TRBD1,-,TRBJ1-2,TRBV7-2,TGTGCCAGCAGCTTACGGACAGGGAGAGGCTACACCTTC,CASSLRTGRGYTF
-,once,TRBJ2-5,TRBV20-1,TGCAGTGCTAGCGACCAAGAGACCCAGTACTTC,CSASDQETQYF
TRBD1,-,TRBJ1-2,TRBV6-7,TGTGCCAGCAGTCCCCTCCGGGACAGGGGGGCTAACTATGGCTACACCTTC,CASSPLRDRGANYGYTF
-,-,TRBJ2-3,TRBV21-1,TGTGCCAGCAGCCCTGATAGCGGGAGTTCAGATACGCAGTATTTT,CASSPDSGSSDTQYF
TRBD2,-,TRBJ2-1,TRBV4-1,TGCGCCAGCAGCCAAGGTAGCGGGGGATACAATGAGCAGTTCTTC,CASSQGSGGYNEQFF
-,-,TRBJ2-5,TRBV5-4,TGTGCCAGCAGCTTCTTCAGCGAAGAGACCCAGTACTTC,CASSFFSEETQYF
TRBD2,-,TRBJ2-5,TRBV7-9,TGTGCCAGCAGCCCCGAGGGAGGGCAAGAGACCCAGTACTTC,CASSPEGGQETQYF
-,-,TRBJ2-1,TRBV9,TGTGCCACCCGATCCTTTAGTTACCCGGGGGAGGATGAGCAGTTCTTC,CATRSFSYPGEDEQFF
TRBD1,once,TRBJ2-1,TRBV5-7,TGTGCCAGCAGCTTGTTTGGACAGGGGATGTTTAATGAGCAGTTCTTC,CASSLFGQGMFNEQFF
-,-,TRBJ2-3,TRBV7-2,TGTGCCAGCAGCTTCGACTACTACACAGATACGCAGTATTTT,CASSFDYYTDTQYF
TRBD1,-,TRBJ2-7,TRBV19,TGTGCCAGTAGGCGAGGGGGCCTCTACTCCTACGAGCAGTACTTC,CASRRGGLYSYEQYF
TRBD1,-,TRBJ1-1,TRBV7-9,TGTGCCAGCAGCTTATTTGGGACAGGGGATACTGAAGCTTTCTTT,CASSLFGTGDTEAFF
TRBD2,-,TRBJ2-5,TRBV9,TGTGCCAGCAGCGTAGCGGGAGGGTCGAAAGAGACCCAGTACTTC,CASSVAGGSKETQYF
-,many,TRBJ2-7,TRBV9,TGTGCCAGCAGCGCTCTAGGCGCCGAGCAGTACTTC,CASSALGAEQYF
-,-,TRBJ2-3,TRBV25-1,TGTGCCAGCAGTGAACGGGGAGCGGCCCTCCACGATACGCAGTATTTT,CASSERGAALHDTQYF
TRBD2,-,TRBJ2-3,TRBV5-1,TGCGCCAGCAGTTTTGGGAGGGCCAGAGATACGCAGTATTTT,CASSFGRARDTQYF
-,-,TRBJ2-1,TRBV7-2,TGTGCCAGCAGCTTAGGACGGAGAACGTGGGAGCAGTTCTTC,CASSLGRRTWEQFF
TRBD1,-,TRBJ2-2,TRBV24-1,TGTGCCACCAGTGATGACAGGGGGCAAGGCGGGGAGCTGTTTTTT,CATSDDRGQGGELFF
TRBD2,-,TRBJ2-5,TRBV7-8,TGTGCCAGCAGCTCGCTCGTGGGACTAGCGGGAGCAGAGACCCAGTACTTC,CASSSLVGLAGAETQYF
-,-,TRBJ1-3,TRBV28,TGTGCCAGCAGCTTTGCAGGGATTCCGGAAAACACCATATATTTT,CASSFAGIPENTIYF
TRBD1,-,TRBJ2-3,TRBV9,TGTGCCAGCAGCCGAGACAGGGGCTCAGATACGCAGTATTTT,CASSRDRGSDTQYF
TRBD2,-,TRBJ2-3,TRBV2,TGTGCCAGCAGAGGAGGAGCGGGAGCAGGGAGCACAGATACGCAGTATTTT,CASRGGAGAGSTDTQYF
TRBD2,-,TRBJ2-3,TRBV7-3,TGTGCCAGCAGCATAGCGGGAGTTTTTACAGATACGCAGTATTTT,CASSIAGVFTDTQYF
TRBD2,-,TRBJ2-3,TRBV11-2,TGTGCCAGCAGCCCCGCCGGGAGGTTCGCAGATACGCAGTATTTT,CASSPAGRFADTQYF
TRBD2,-,TRBJ2-7,TRBV6-2/TRBV6-3,TGTGCCAGCAGTTCAACTCCGGGACTAGCGGGAGGGCCTAGGTACGAGCAGTACTTC,CASSSTPGLAGGPRYEQYF
-,once,TRBJ1-2,TRBV27,TGTGCCAGCAGTGCACGGGGGGGAAACTATGGCTACACCTTC,CASSARGGNYGYTF
TRBD2,-,TRBJ2-1,TRBV19,TGTGCCAGTAGTATGCCGGGACTAGCGTACGAGCAGTTCTTC,CASSMPGLAYEQFF
-,-,TRBJ1-3,TRBV18,TGTGCCAGCTCACCACCTGGGCGAACTACCATATATTTT,CASSPPGRTTIYF
-,-,TRBJ1-1,TRBV7-9,TGTGCCAGCAGCCCCGGGGTGGGCACTGAAGCTTTCTTT,CASSPGVGTEAFF
-,-,TRBJ2-2,TRBV5-1,TGCGCCAGCAGCTTTCAGGGGGGCGGGGAGCTGTTTTTT,CASSFQGGGELFF
TRBD1,-,TRBJ1-2,TRBV5-1,TGCGCCAGCAGCTTGGGTACAGGGGGCAATGGCTACACCTTC,CASSLGTGGNGYTF
-,-,TRBJ2-7,TRBV6-2/TRBV6-3,TGTGCCAGCAGTTACTTACTCTACGAGCAGTACTTC,CASSYLLYEQYF
TRBD2,-,TRBJ2-1,TRBV7-2,TGTGCCAGCAGCTCCTGGATAGCGGGAGCTTACAATGAGCAGTTCTTC,CASSSWIAGAYNEQFF
TRBD2,-,TRBJ2-7,TRBV6-6,TGTGCCAGCACCGAAGGGACTAGCGGGAGGGTGAAGCAGTACTTC,CASTEGTSGRVKQYF
TRBD2,few,TRBJ2-1,TRBV29-1,TGCAGCGTAATTGAAAGCGGGAGGCCTAGGGATGAGCAGTTCTTC,CSVIESGRPRDEQFF
-,-,TRBJ2-7,TRBV19,TGTGCCAGTAGTATTCGGGACGGGAGTATCAACGAGCAGTACTTC,CASSIRDGSINEQYF
TRBD1,-,TRBJ1-5,TRBV2,TGTGCCAGCACCACCACAGGGGAAGGACAGCCCCAGCATTTT,CASTTTGEGQPQHF
-,-,TRBJ2-3,TRBV5-1,TGCGCCAGCAGCTTGGCGGGAGTGGGTACGCAGTATTTT,CASSLAGVGTQYF
TRBD2,-,TRBJ2-7,TRBV6-4,TGTGCCACCGCTAGCGGGAGCGGTTGTCGGTACTTC,CATASGSGCRYF
-,-,TRBJ2-1,TRBV9,TGTGCCAGCAGCACAAAAATAAACGGGGAGCAGTTCTTC,CASSTKINGEQFF
TRBD2,-,TRBJ2-3,TRBV19,TGTGCCAGTACCACCAGTAGCGGGGGCCCTTACACAGATACGCAGTATTTT,CASTTSSGGPYTDTQYF
-,-,TRBJ2-1,TRBV14,TGTGCCAGCAGCCGACGTGAGGGTGATGAGCAGTTCTTC,CASSRREGDEQFF